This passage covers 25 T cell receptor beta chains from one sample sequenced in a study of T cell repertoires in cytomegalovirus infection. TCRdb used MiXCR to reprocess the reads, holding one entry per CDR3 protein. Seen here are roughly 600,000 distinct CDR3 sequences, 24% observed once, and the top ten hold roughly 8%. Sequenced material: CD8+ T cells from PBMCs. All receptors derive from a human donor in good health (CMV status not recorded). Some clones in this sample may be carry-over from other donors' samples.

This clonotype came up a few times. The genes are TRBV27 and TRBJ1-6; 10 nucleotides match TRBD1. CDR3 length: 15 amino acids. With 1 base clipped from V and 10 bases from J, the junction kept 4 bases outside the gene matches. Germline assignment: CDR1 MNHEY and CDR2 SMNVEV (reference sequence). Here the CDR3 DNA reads TGTGCCAGCAGTTTATTCGGGACAGGGGAGTCACCCCTCCACTTT. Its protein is CASSLFGTGESPLHF.

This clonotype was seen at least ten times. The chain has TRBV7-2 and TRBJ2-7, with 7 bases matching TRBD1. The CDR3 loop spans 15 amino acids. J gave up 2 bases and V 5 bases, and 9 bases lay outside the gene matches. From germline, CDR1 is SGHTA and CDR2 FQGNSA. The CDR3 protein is CASSPFEGATYEQYF. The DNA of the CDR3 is TGTGCCAGCAGCCCTTTCGAGGGGGCCACCTACGAGCAGTACTTC.

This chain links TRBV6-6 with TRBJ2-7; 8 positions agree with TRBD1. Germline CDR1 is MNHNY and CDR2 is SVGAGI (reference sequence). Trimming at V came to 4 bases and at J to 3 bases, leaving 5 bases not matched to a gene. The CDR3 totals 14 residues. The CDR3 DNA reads TGTGCCAGCAGTTGGCAGGGGGCCCGCTACGAGCAGTACGTC. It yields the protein CASSWQGARYEQYV.

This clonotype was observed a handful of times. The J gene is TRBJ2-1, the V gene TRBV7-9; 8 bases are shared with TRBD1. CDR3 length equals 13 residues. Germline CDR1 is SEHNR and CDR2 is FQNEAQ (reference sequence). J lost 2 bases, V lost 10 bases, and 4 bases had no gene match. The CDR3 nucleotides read TGTGCCATCCCGGACAGGGCCTACAATGAGCAGTTCTTC. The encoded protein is CAIPDRAYNEQFF.

The CDR3 DNA is TGTGCCAGCAGCTTCGCCTTTGGGCTCAGCTCCTACAATGAGCAGTTCTTC. This encodes CASSFAFGLSSYNEQFF. The chain employs TRBV7-9 and TRBJ2-1; D is unresolved. Trimming removed 3 bases from V and 0 bases from J, with 15 bases in between. The CDR3 has 17 amino acids. Germline lookup yields CDR1 SEHNR and CDR2 FQNEAQ (reference sequence).

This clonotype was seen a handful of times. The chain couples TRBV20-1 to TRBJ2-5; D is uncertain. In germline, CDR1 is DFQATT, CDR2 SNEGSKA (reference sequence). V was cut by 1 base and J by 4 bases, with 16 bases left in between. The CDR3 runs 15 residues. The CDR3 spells CSARGSNGWGETQYF. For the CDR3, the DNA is TGCAGTGCTAGAGGTTCTAACGGATGGGGAGAGACCCAGTACTTC.

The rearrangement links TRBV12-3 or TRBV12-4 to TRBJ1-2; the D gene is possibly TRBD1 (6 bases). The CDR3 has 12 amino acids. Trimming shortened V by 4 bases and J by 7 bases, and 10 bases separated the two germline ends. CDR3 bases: TGTGCCAGCAGTTGGGGGCGTTCTGGCTACACCTTC. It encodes CASSWGRSGYTF.

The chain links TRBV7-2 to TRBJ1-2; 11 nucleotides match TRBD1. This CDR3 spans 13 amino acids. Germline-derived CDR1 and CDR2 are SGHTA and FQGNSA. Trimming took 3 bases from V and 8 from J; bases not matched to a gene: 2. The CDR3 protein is CASSFGTGGGYTF. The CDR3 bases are TGTGCCAGCAGCTTTGGGACAGGGGGGGGCTACACCTTC. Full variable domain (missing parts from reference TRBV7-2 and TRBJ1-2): GAGVSQSPSNKVTEKGKDVELRCDPISGHTALYWYRQSLGQGLEFLIYFQGNSAPDKSGLPSDRFSAERTGGSVSTLTIQRTQQEDSAVYLCASSFGTGGGYTFGSGTRLTVV.

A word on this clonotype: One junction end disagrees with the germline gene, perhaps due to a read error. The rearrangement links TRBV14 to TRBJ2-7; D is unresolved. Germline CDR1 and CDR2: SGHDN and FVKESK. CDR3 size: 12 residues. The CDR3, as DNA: TGTGCCAACAGCCAAGTTGTTTGGGAGCAGTACTTC. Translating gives CANSQVVWEQYF. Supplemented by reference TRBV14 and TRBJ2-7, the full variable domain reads EAGVTQFPSHSVIEKGQTVTLRCDPISGHDNLYWYRRVMGKEIKFLLHFVKESKQDESGMPNNRFLAERTGGTYSTLKVQPAELEDSGVYFCANSQVVWEQYFGPGTRLTVT.

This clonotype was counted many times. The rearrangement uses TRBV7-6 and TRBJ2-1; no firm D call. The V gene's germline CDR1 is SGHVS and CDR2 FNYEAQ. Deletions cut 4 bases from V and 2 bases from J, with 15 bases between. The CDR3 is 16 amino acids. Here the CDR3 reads CASSSEGSRAYNEQFF. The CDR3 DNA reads TGTGCCAGCAGCTCAGAAGGGTCTAGGGCCTACAATGAGCAGTTCTTC. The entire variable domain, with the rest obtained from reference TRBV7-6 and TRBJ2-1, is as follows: GAGVSQSPRYKVTKRGQDVALRCDPISGHVSLYWYRQALGQGPEFLTYFNYEAQQDKSGLPNDRFSAERPEGSISTLTIQRTEQRDSAMYRCASSSEGSRAYNEQFFGPGTRLTVL.

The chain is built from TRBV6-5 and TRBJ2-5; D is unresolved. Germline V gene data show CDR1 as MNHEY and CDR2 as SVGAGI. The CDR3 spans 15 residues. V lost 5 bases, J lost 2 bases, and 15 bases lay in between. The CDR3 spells CASSPYPDVQETQYF. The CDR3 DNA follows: TGTGCCAGCAGTCCCTATCCCGATGTTCAAGAGACCCAGTACTTC.

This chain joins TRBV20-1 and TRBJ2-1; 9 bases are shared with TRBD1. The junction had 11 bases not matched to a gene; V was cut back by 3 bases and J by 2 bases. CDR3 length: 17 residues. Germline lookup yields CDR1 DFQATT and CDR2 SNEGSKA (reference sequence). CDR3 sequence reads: CSARNRGPGSTYNEQFF. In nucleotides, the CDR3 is TGCAGTGCTAGGAACAGGGGGCCGGGAAGTACCTACAATGAGCAGTTCTTC.

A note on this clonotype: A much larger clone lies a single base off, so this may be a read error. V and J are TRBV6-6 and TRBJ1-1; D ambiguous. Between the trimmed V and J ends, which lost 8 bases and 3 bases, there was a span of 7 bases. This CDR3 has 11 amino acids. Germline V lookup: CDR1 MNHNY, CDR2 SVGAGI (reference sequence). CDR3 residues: CASCSYTEAFF. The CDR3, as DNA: TGTGCCAGCTGCAGTTACACTGAAGCTTTCTTT.

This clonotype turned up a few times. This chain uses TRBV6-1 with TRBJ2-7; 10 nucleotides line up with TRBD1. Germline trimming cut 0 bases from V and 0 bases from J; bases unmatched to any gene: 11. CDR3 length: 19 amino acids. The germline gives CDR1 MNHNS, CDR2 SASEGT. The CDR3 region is CASSEAFRDRGLSSYEQYV. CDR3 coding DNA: TGTGCCAGCAGTGAAGCGTTCCGGGACAGGGGACTTAGCTCCTACGAGCAGTACGTC.

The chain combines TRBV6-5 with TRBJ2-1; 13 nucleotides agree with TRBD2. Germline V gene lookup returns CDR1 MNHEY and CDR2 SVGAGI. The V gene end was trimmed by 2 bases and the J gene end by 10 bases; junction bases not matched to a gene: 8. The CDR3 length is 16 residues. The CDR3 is CASSYRTSGGRGEQFF. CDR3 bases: TGTGCCAGCAGTTACCGGACTAGCGGGGGCCGGGGGGAGCAGTTCTTC.

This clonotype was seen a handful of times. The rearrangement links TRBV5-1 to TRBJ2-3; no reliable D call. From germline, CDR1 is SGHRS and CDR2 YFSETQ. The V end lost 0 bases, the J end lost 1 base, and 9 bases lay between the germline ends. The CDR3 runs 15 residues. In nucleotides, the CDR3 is TGCGCCAGCAGCTTGGGGGCAGCTCGCACAGATACGCAGTATTTT. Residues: CASSLGAARTDTQYF.

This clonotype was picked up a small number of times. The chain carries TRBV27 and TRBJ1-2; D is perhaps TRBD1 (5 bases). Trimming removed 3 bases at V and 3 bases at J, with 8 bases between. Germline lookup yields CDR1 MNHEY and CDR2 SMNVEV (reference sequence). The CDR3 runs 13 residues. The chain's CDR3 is CASSFGAYYGYTF. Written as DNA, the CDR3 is TGTGCCAGCAGTTTTGGGGCTTACTATGGCTACACCTTC.

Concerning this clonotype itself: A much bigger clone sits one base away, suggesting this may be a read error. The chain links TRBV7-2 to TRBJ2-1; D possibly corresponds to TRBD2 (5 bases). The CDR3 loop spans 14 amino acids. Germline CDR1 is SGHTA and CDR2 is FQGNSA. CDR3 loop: CVSSGTDGGDEQFF. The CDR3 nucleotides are TGTGTCAGCAGCGGTACGGACGGTGGGGATGAGCAGTTCTTC.

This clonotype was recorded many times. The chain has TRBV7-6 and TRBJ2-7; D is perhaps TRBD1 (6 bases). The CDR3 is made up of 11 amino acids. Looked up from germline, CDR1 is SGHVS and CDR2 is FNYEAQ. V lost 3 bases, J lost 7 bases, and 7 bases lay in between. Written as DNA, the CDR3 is TGTGCCAGCAGCTTGAGGGGGGAGCAGTACTTC. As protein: CASSLRGEQYF.

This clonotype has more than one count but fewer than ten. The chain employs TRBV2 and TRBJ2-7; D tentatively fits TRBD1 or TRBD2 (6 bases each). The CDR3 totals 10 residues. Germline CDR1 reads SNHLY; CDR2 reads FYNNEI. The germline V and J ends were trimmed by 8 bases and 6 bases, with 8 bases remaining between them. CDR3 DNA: TGTGCCAGCCGGGGGCTCGAGCAGTACGTC. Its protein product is CASRGLEQYV.

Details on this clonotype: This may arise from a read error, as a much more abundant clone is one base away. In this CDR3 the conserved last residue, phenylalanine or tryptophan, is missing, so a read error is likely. The CDR3 DNA reads as TGTGCCAGTGGAGGAAACCCCATCGGGGAGCTGTTTCTT. Its translation is CASGGNPIGELFL. V is TRBV19 and J is TRBJ2-2; possible D gene TRBD2, 5 bases. CDR3 size: 13 residues. Germline V gene lookup returns CDR1 LNHDA and CDR2 SQIVND (reference sequence). Trimming removed 8 bases from V and 7 bases from J, with 14 bases in between.

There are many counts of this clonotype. CDR3: CASSLGHMNTEAFF. The CDR3 bases are TGTGCCAGCAGCTTAGGACATATGAACACTGAAGCTTTCTTT. The V gene is TRBV7-9, the J gene TRBJ1-1; D remains ambiguous. Germline V CDR1 and CDR2: SEHNR, FQNEAQ (reference sequence). Trimming took 1 base from V and 0 from J, leaving 6 bases between them. The CDR3 contains 14 residues.

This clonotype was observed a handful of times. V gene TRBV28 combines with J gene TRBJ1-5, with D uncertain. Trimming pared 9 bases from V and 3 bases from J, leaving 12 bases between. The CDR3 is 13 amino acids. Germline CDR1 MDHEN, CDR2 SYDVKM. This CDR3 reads CASRPGFNQPQHF. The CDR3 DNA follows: TGTGCCAGTCGGCCCGGCTTCAATCAGCCCCAGCATTTT.

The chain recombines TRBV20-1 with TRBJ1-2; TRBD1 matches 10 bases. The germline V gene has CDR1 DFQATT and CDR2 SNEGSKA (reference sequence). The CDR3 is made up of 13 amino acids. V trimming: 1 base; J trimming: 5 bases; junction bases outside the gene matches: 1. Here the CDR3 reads CSARGQGAYGYTF. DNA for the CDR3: TGCAGTGCTAGAGGACAGGGGGCATATGGCTACACCTTC.

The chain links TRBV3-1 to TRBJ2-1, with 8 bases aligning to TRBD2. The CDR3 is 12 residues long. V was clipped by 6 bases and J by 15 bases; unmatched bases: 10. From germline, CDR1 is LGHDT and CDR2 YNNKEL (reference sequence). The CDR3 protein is CASSYRTSYLFF. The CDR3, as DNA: TGTGCCAGCAGTTATCGGACTAGCTATCTGTTCTTC.